The clone carrying this T cell receptor (beta chain) was counted only a few times. Antigen: not known. In germline, CDR1 is MNHNY, CDR2 SVGAGI (reference sequence). The germline V and J ends were trimmed by 6 bases and 7 bases, with 20 bases remaining between them. There are 15 residues in the CDR3. The second PCR ran roughly 7 to 12 cycles with a sample-barcoded 5' primer and J-beta primers. TCRdb analysed the 5' RACE reads with MiXCR anew, one entry per CDR3 protein. In the table there are roughly 860,000 distinct CDR3 sequences, around 62% of which are singletons. This entry comes from a study of blood T cells in healthy people across ages. Study-wide points: A greater number of naive CD4+ cells and higher diversity distinguished long-lived donors from aged donors. Researchers said unsorted PBMCs prevented a conclusive naive versus antigen-experienced comparison. A roughly linear fall in TCR beta diversity per million T cells was seen with increasing age.

The chain combines TRBV6-6 with TRBJ2-3; TRBD2 is a possible D gene (7 bases). Sequencing was carried out using blood. This clonotype originated in a man between 25 and 39 years old in good health. The CDR3 protein is CASSPRGAQRYTQYF. The CDR3 region has the DNA TGTGCCAGCAGCCCCCGGGGGGCTCAAAGGTATACGCAGTATTTT.